A single sample gave rise to the 4 T cell receptor beta chains below, sequenced in a study of identical twins. From the 5' RACE reads, TCRdb called clonotypes with MiXCR, one entry per CDR3 protein. The table has about 1.7 million distinct CDR3 sequences, more than 30% seen once. The source material was cord blood. The receptors here all came from a newborn girl in good health.

This clonotype has more than one count but fewer than ten. The chain links TRBV28 to TRBJ2-4; perhaps TRBD2 as D (6 bases). Trimming took 7 bases from V and 6 from J, leaving 13 bases between them. Germline CDR1 is MDHEN and CDR2 is SYDVKM. The CDR3 covers 13 residues. The CDR3 is CASTLGGRNIQYF. The CDR3 DNA sequence: TGTGCCAGCACCTTGGGGGGAAGAAACATTCAGTACTTC.

As concerns this clonotype: A much larger clone is a single base away; this may be a read error. CDR3: CASSFGQGSYSEQYF. The CDR3 DNA sequence: TGTGCCAGCAGCTTCGGACAGGGCTCCTATTCCGAGCAGTACTTC. The gene calls are TRBV11-2 and TRBJ2-7, with 8 positions matching TRBD1. CDR3 size: 15 residues. The germline CDR1 and CDR2 sequences are SGHAT and FQNNGV. J was trimmed by 6 bases and V by 3 bases; bases with no gene match: 10.

The chain combines TRBV21-1 with TRBJ2-4; the D call TRBD2 from the table was never checked on the DNA. TRBV21-1 is assigned pseudogene status. This CDR3 has 15 amino acids. CDR3 sequence reads: CASSNRALGENIQYF. The CDR3 coding sequence is TGTGCCAGCAGCAACCGGGCCTTGGGGGAAAACATTCAGTACTTC.

The rearrangement uses TRBV12-3 or TRBV12-4 and TRBJ1-5; D is unresolved. Trimming pared 7 bases from V and 0 bases from J, leaving 13 bases between. This CDR3 has 15 amino acids. CDR3 loop: CASMTEHFSNQPQHF. The CDR3 DNA reads TGTGCCAGCATGACCGAGCATTTTAGCAATCAGCCCCAGCATTTT.